These 23 T cell receptor beta chains were sequenced from one sample in a study of shared T cell receptors in the human thymus. TCRdb's table, derived via immunoSEQ multiplex PCR, lists solely in-frame clones and lacks some. The table has around 730,000 clones, over 75% seen once. These data are also associated with another study on human thymus T cells.

The sample comprised thymocytes. The receptor source for this set is a girl less than two years old with a congenital heart defect.

This clone was seen a handful of times. The chain carries TRBV7-2 and TRBJ1-5; the D gene is possibly TRBD1 (6 bases). Trimming stripped 5 bases from V and 5 bases from J, with 16 bases between. There are 15 residues in the CDR3. Germline V gives CDR1 SGHTA, CDR2 FQGNSA. CDR3 nucleotides: TGTGCCAGCAGCATAAAACAGGGTAGGCATCAGCCCCAGCATTTT. Residues: CASSIKQGRHQPQHF.

The rearrangement uses TRBV27 and TRBJ1-3, with D hard to call. Trimming removed 4 bases at V and 6 bases at J, with 13 bases between. Germline V gene data show CDR1 as MNHEY and CDR2 as SMNVEV (reference sequence). The CDR3 covers 14 residues. CDR3 in amino acids: CASSSRRGENTIYF. In nucleotides, the CDR3 is TGTGCCAGCAGTTCCCGCCGGGGTGAAAACACCATATATTTT.

The rearrangement links TRBV7-9 to TRBJ2-3, with 10 bases aligning to TRBD1. The CDR3 length is 18 residues. In germline, CDR1 is SEHNR, CDR2 FQNEAQ (reference sequence). Trimming removed 4 bases from V and 1 base from J; junction bases left unmatched: 11. CDR3 sequence: CASSYGQGGIRGTDTQYF. The CDR3, as DNA: TGTGCCAGCAGCTATGGACAGGGGGGTATTCGCGGCACAGATACGCAGTATTTT.

The V call is TRBV29-1, the J call TRBJ1-3; 10 nucleotides line up with TRBD1. There are 14 residues in the CDR3. V was pared by 7 bases and J by 4 bases, with 7 bases of the junction left unmatched. The germline V gene has CDR1 SQVTM and CDR2 ANQGSEA. In DNA, the CDR3 is TGCAGCGCATCGGACAGGGGGTTCGGAAACACCATATATTTT. It yields the protein CSASDRGFGNTIYF.

The chain carries TRBV20-1 and TRBJ2-5; D is ambiguous. This CDR3 region has 11 residues. Germline CDR1 reads DFQATT; CDR2 reads SNEGSKA (reference sequence). The V end lost 7 bases, the J end lost 1 base, and 7 bases lay between the germline ends. CDR3 bases: TGCAGTGGGCACCCCCAAGAGACCCAGTACTTC. Its protein product is CSGHPQETQYF.

The chain recombines TRBV6-1 with TRBJ2-7; 10 nucleotides match TRBD2. V lost 4 bases to trimming and J lost 7 bases; unmatched junction nucleotides: 10. This CDR3 contains 15 residues. Germline CDR1 is MNHNS and CDR2 is SASEGT. This chain's CDR3 is CASSVVASGGREQYF. CDR3 in DNA: TGTGCCAGCAGTGTGGTGGCTAGCGGGGGCCGGGAGCAGTACTTC.

The chain carries TRBV20-1 and TRBJ2-1; TRBD1 aligns across 8 bases. Per the germline V gene, CDR1 is DFQATT and CDR2 is SNEGSKA (reference sequence). The CDR3 length is 11 residues. Unmatched junction bases numbered 2, after V lost 5 bases and J lost 8 bases. The CDR3 sequence is CSAYRGYEQFF. CDR3 sequence (DNA): TGCAGTGCTTACAGGGGGTATGAGCAGTTCTTC.

In regard to this clone: This likely comes from a read error, as the CDR3 has no conserved phenylalanine or tryptophan at its end. It is unclear where the CDR3 begins or ends on the DNA, so no DNA is shown, and the CDR3 is as TCRdb lists it. This chain links TRBV6-4 with TRBJ2-4; no check of the table's D call, TRBD1, against the DNA was made. From its first to its last residue, the CDR3 has 9 amino acids. Germline V gives CDR1 MRHNA, CDR2 SNTAGT. Here the CDR3 reads CASKAAGTV.

The table lists this clone with a count of one. The genes are TRBV7-9 and TRBJ1-4; D ambiguous. The germline CDR1 and CDR2 sequences are SEHNR and FQNEAQ (reference sequence). CDR3 length equals 15 residues. Trimming cost V 1 base and J 6 bases, with 12 bases left between them. CDR3 in DNA: TGTGCCAGCAGCTTAGAATCTGAGCCCGATGAAAAACTGTTTTTT. It codes for CASSLESEPDEKLFF.

The chain carries TRBV28 and TRBJ1-1; TRBD1 agrees at 9 bases. From germline, CDR1 is MDHEN and CDR2 SYDVKM. The CDR3 is 15 amino acids. V lost 5 bases, J lost 1 base, and 5 bases stayed unmatched. CDR3 nucleotides: TGTGCCAGCAGTAGCTTACAGGGGGCGAACACTGAAGCTTTCTTT. Its translation is CASSSLQGANTEAFF. Full variable domain (missing parts from reference TRBV28 and TRBJ1-1): DVKVTQSSRYLVKRTGEKVFLECVQDMDHENMFWYRQDPGLGLRLIYFSYDVKMKEKGDIPEGYSVSREKKERFSLILESASTNQTSMYLCASSSLQGANTEAFFGQGTRLTVV.

The V call is TRBV14, the J call TRBJ1-2, with 7 nucleotides matching TRBD1. The CDR3 spans 15 residues. Germline CDR1 SGHDN, CDR2 FVKESK. The V and J ends lost 4 bases and 8 bases, in that order; junction bases with no gene match: 13. The CDR3 DNA is TGTGCCAGCAGCCCTCTAGGGACAGTGAGTTCCGGCTACACCTTC. Its protein is CASSPLGTVSSGYTF.

In regard to this clone: A read error may produce the germline difference seen at one junction end. This chain uses TRBV7-7 with TRBJ2-2; TRBD1 is a possible D gene (5 bases). CDR1 and CDR2 (germline): SSHAT, FNYEAQ (reference sequence). The length of the CDR3 is 16 residues. DNA for the CDR3: TGTGCTAGCAGCTCCATCCGTGGCAGGGACACCGGGGAGCTGTTTTTT. This gives the protein CASSSIRGRDTGELFF.

The chain combines TRBV5-4 with TRBJ1-2; no clear D gene. Trimming stripped 2 bases from V and 1 base from J, with 9 bases between. The CDR3 consists of 14 residues. Germline CDR1 is SGHNT and CDR2 is YYREEE (reference sequence). The CDR3 sequence: CASSFSYFNYGYTF. CDR3 in DNA: TGTGCCAGCAGCTTTTCGTACTTTAACTATGGCTACACCTTC.

Comment on this clone: The junction does not match germline at one end; this may be a read error. The CDR3, as DNA: TGTGCTAGCAGCTTAGTCGGGGTTCTTTCAGGAGACACTGAAGCTTTCTTT. Its protein is CASSLVGVLSGDTEAFF. The chain combines TRBV7-7 with TRBJ1-1; D unclear. The length of the CDR3 is 17 residues. Germline V lookup: CDR1 SSHAT, CDR2 FNYEAQ (reference sequence).

The chain is built from TRBV5-4 and TRBJ2-7, with 7 bases identical to TRBD2. With 5 bases clipped from V and 6 bases from J, the junction kept 11 bases outside the gene matches. This CDR3 has 14 residues. Germline V gives CDR1 SGHNT, CDR2 YYREEE (reference sequence). CDR3 sequence (DNA): TGTGCCAGCAGTTTTCTCGGGGGGTCCGGCGAGCAGTACTTC. This codes for CASSFLGGSGEQYF.

This clone was counted a few times. The chain is built from TRBV9 and TRBJ2-5, with D possibly being TRBD2 (6 bases). The germline V gene has CDR1 SGDLS and CDR2 YYNGEE. The CDR3 has 13 residues. Trimming stripped 4 bases from V and 1 base from J, with 8 bases between. The CDR3 nucleotides read TGTGCCAGCAGCCCCGGGAGCCAAGAGACCCAGTACTTC. This gives the protein CASSPGSQETQYF.

CDR3 amino acids: CASSPRQGGMNTEAFF. The CDR3 DNA sequence: TGTGCCAGCAGCCCTCGACAGGGAGGAATGAACACTGAAGCTTTCTTT. V is TRBV11-2 and J is TRBJ1-1; 7 bases are a match to TRBD1. V was pared by 5 bases and J by 0 bases, with 9 bases of the junction left unmatched. CDR3 size: 16 residues. Germline V gives CDR1 SGHAT, CDR2 FQNNGV.

J is TRBJ1-1 and V is TRBV2; a weak D match, TRBD1 (6 bases). CDR3 length equals 16 residues. CDR1 SNHLY and CDR2 FYNNEI come from the germline V gene. V gave up 6 bases and J gave up 5 bases, with 22 bases separating them. CDR3 coding DNA: TGTGCCAGCAGGGGGAAACCCAGGGGTATAGATACTGAAGCTTTCTTT. Its protein product is CASRGKPRGIDTEAFF.

V gene TRBV7-8 combines with J gene TRBJ1-1; 10 nucleotides agree with TRBD1. This CDR3 has 17 residues. CDR1 SGHVS and CDR2 FQNEAQ come from the germline V gene. Losses at the gene ends were 4 bases for V and 0 bases for J; bases not matched to a gene: 8. The CDR3 DNA sequence: TGTGCCAGCAGCTGCAAAGGGACAGGGGCTATGAACACTGAAGCTTTCTTT. This translates into CASSCKGTGAMNTEAFF.

The chain joins TRBV28 to TRBJ2-1; TRBD2 aligns across 8 bases. This CDR3 contains 16 residues. Germline CDR1 MDHEN, CDR2 SYDVKM. Germline trimming cut 6 bases from V and 5 bases from J; bases unmatched to any gene: 12. This CDR3 is CASSPPTSGSDNEQFF. The CDR3 DNA is TGTGCCAGCAGCCCTCCTACTAGCGGATCTGACAATGAGCAGTTCTTC. Full variable domain (outside the CDR3, taken from reference TRBV28 and TRBJ2-1): DVKVTQSSRYLVKRTGEKVFLECVQDMDHENMFWYRQDPGLGLRLIYFSYDVKMKEKGDIPEGYSVSREKKERFSLILESASTNQTSMYLCASSPPTSGSDNEQFFGPGTRLTVL.

This clone was seen a few times. The CDR3 DNA follows: TGTGCCGGACGTTCGGGGACAGGGGACACCGGGGAGCTGTTTTTT. The encoded protein is CAGRSGTGDTGELFF. The V and J genes are TRBV2 and TRBJ2-2, with 10 bases aligning to TRBD1. CDR1 SNHLY and CDR2 FYNNEI come from the germline V gene. The CDR3 covers 15 residues. With 11 bases clipped from V and 3 bases from J, the junction kept 9 bases outside the gene matches.

This chain connects TRBV5-1 to TRBJ2-2; D gene ambiguous. Trimming took off 2 bases at V and 4 bases at J, with 9 bases between the two ends. Germline V lookup: CDR1 SGHRS, CDR2 YFSETQ. There are 14 residues in the CDR3. This CDR3 is CASSFTEATGELFF. In nucleotides, the CDR3 is TGCGCCAGCAGCTTCACAGAAGCCACCGGGGAGCTGTTTTTT.

The chain carries TRBV19 and TRBJ1-6; D is undetermined. Trimming removed 5 bases at V and 8 bases at J, with 13 bases between. The length of the CDR3 is 14 residues. The germline gives CDR1 LNHDA, CDR2 SQIVND (reference sequence). The CDR3: CASSSKDWDSPLHF. Here the CDR3 DNA reads TGTGCCAGTAGTTCAAAAGACTGGGATTCACCCCTCCACTTT.